What follows are 9 T cell receptor beta chains derived from one specimen sequenced in a study of vaccination effects on CD4 cells after COVID-19. After roughly 9 days in culture, the CD4+ T cells were isolated. Either the BNT162b2 or mRNA-1273 vaccine was given to participants in two doses. Their antigen targets remain unknown. This table comes from immunoSEQ multiplex PCR, and its TCRdb copy is limited to in-frame clones, with some not included. The sample lists 72,000 or so clones, just under 75% occurring once. The sample here was CD4+ T cells from PBMCs cultured without peptide, taken after COVID-19 vaccination. The receptors originated from a human donor who received a COVID-19 vaccine.

This clone appeared once. V gene TRBV3-1 (or the pseudogene TRBV3-2) combines with J gene TRBJ2-5; 14 bases are shared with TRBD2. The CDR3 is 18 amino acids. J lost 2 bases, V lost 4 bases, and 9 bases had no gene match. The germline CDR1 and CDR2 sequences are LGHDT and YNNKEL (reference sequence). The CDR3 region is CASSRWTSGGPKQETQYF. CDR3 bases: TGTGCCAGCAGCCGCTGGACTAGCGGGGGGCCTAAGCAAGAGACCCAGTACTTC.

This clone occurred once. The chain recombines TRBV24-1 with TRBJ2-1; a weak D match, TRBD2 (5 bases). The CDR3 extends over 16 amino acids. V lost 4 bases and J 3 bases, leaving 15 bases between the germline ends. Germline lookup yields CDR1 KGHDR and CDR2 SFDVKD. The CDR3 reads CATSETSGLLYNEQFF. The CDR3, as DNA: TGTGCCACCAGTGAAACAAGCGGTCTCCTCTACAATGAGCAGTTCTTC.

The chain recombines TRBV3-1 (or the pseudogene TRBV3-2) with TRBJ2-3; 13 bases are shared with TRBD2. V gave up 2 bases and J gave up 7 bases; unmatched junction bases: 18. The CDR3 extends over 20 amino acids. Per germline, CDR1 LGHDT and CDR2 YNNKEL (reference sequence). The CDR3 reads CASSQLGALAGGLAGNTQYF. Here the CDR3 DNA reads TGTGCCAGCAGCCAATTGGGAGCACTAGCGGGGGGGCTAGCGGGAAATACGCAGTATTTT.

This clone was detected only a few times. The rearrangement uses TRBV5-1 and TRBJ1-4; tentatively, D is TRBD1 (6 bases). Germline V gene data show CDR1 as SGHRS and CDR2 as YFSETQ. The CDR3 extends over 14 amino acids. Trimming took 6 bases from V and 5 from J, leaving 14 bases between them. The CDR3 sequence: CASTEGDTNEKLFF. CDR3 coding DNA: TGCGCCAGCACCGAGGGGGATACGAATGAAAAACTGTTTTTT.

The chain joins TRBV7-6 to TRBJ1-1; maybe TRBD1 (6 bases). This CDR3 comprises 15 residues. Germline CDR1 and CDR2: SGHVS and FNYEAQ. The V and J ends lost 2 bases and 3 bases respectively, with 13 bases between them. The CDR3 DNA sequence: TGTGCCAGCAGCTTATACGGGGGGCAGGACACTGAAGCTTTCTTT. Translating it yields CASSLYGGQDTEAFF.

The J gene is TRBJ1-5, the V gene TRBV19; D is ambiguous. The CDR3 loop spans 14 amino acids. Germline V lookup: CDR1 LNHDA, CDR2 SQIVND (reference sequence). Trimming removed 6 bases at V and 7 bases at J, with 16 bases between. CDR3 coding DNA: TGTGCCAGTAGATCTAGGGTGGGAGGGCAGCCCCAGCATTTT. It codes for CASRSRVGGQPQHF.

In its sample, this clone was seen a few times. The V and J genes are TRBV4-3 and TRBJ2-1; 8 positions match TRBD1. The V segment lost 4 bases and the J segment 3 bases; nucleotides outside the gene matches: 2. This CDR3 has 14 amino acids. The germline CDR1 and CDR2 sequences are LGHNA and YSLEER. This CDR3 reads CASSRQGFYNEQFF. The CDR3 bases are TGCGCCAGCAGCCGACAGGGGTTCTACAATGAGCAGTTCTTC.

This chain links TRBV12-3 or TRBV12-4 with TRBJ1-1; no clear D. The ends were cut back, 6 bases at V and 4 bases at J, with 6 bases in the middle. This CDR3 spans 11 amino acids. CDR3 sequence reads: CASRRATEAFF. CDR3 DNA sequence: TGTGCCAGCAGACGAGCCACTGAAGCTTTCTTT.

This clone has just a few counts. The chain has TRBV30 and TRBJ2-4; weak D call: TRBD1 (5 bases). This CDR3 spans 14 amino acids. V dropped 3 bases and J dropped 1 base, with 10 bases sitting between them. Per the germline V gene, CDR1 is GTSNPN and CDR2 is SVGIG (reference sequence). CDR3 DNA: TGTGCCTGGAGCCCAGGGATTGCCAAAAACATTCAGTACTTC. It encodes CAWSPGIAKNIQYF. The variable domain in full, with the rest retrieved from reference TRBV30 and TRBJ2-4, is SQTIHQWPATLVQPVGSPLSLECTVEGTSNPNLYWYRQAAGRGLQLLFYSVGIGQISSEVPQNLSASRPQDRQFILSSKKLLLSDSGFYLCAWSPGIAKNIQYFGAGTRLSVL.